A selection of T cell receptor beta chains follows, all from one sample in a study of blood T cell repertoires in COVID-19. This table comes from immunoSEQ multiplex PCR, and its TCRdb copy is limited to in-frame clones, with some not included. The sample records roughly 170,000 clones, around 72% being singletons. Input material: peripheral blood. The receptors stem from a woman older than 75 with acute or convalescent COVID-19. CDR3s include the opening cysteine and the closing phenylalanine or tryptophan. The D gene is left open where the match is weak. Size is stated for part of the rows, as once, few or many counts, or as a class when the clone is expanded.

clone_size j_call v_call d_call cdr3_aa cdr3_nt
. TRBJ2-5 TRBV7-9 . CASRTGRQETQYF TGTGCCAGCAGGACAGGTCGCCAAGAGACCCAGTACTTC
once TRBJ2-7 TRBV6-6 . CASSPQDYEQYF TGTGCCAGCAGTCCACAGGACTACGAGCAGTACTTC
. TRBJ2-3 TRBV24-1 . CATSDNTGMGPPDTQYF TGTGCCACCAGTGACAATACAGGGATGGGACCCCCAGATACGCAGTATTTT
. TRBJ1-1 TRBV5-1 . CASSLSGQTEAFF TGCGCCAGCAGCTTAAGCGGGCAAACTGAAGCTTTCTTT
. TRBJ1-1 TRBV28 . CASSLNFAGPARRGTEAFF TGTGCCAGCAGTTTAAATTTCGCGGGACCTGCTAGAAGGGGAACTGAAGCTTTCTTT
. TRBJ1-2 TRBV10-3 TRBD1 CAIGDRVANNGYTF TGTGCCATCGGAGACAGGGTAGCAAACAATGGCTACACCTTC
few TRBJ1-2 TRBV5-4 . CASSLRYNYGYTF TGTGCCAGCAGCTTGCGGTATAACTATGGCTACACCTTC
. TRBJ1-2 TRBV30 TRBD1 CAWREGGDYGYTF TGTGCCTGGAGGGAAGGGGGCGACTATGGCTACACCTTC
. TRBJ1-2 TRBV28 TRBD1 CASSLTGGLTYGYTF TGTGCCAGCAGTTTAACAGGGGGCTTGACCTATGGCTACACCTTC
. TRBJ2-1 TRBV27 . CASSEWRDYNEQFF TGTGCCAGCAGTGAATGGCGGGACTACAATGAGCAGTTCTTC
. TRBJ2-5 TRBV7-2 TRBD2 CASSLDFFRLAGGLETQYF TGTGCCAGCAGCTTAGATTTTTTCAGGCTAGCGGGAGGGCTAGAGACCCAGTACTTC
. TRBJ1-6 TRBV19 TRBD1 CATSERGTGDSPLHF TGTGCCACCTCAGAGAGGGGGACAGGGGATTCACCCCTCCACTTT
. TRBJ2-2 TRBV9 . CASSVDRNTGELFF TGTGCCAGCAGCGTAGATCGGAACACCGGGGAGCTGTTTTTT
. TRBJ2-2 TRBV25-1 . CASKASVTGELFF TGTGCCAGCAAGGCTAGCGTCACCGGGGAGCTGTTTTTT
. TRBJ2-5 TRBV5-1 TRBD2 CASSQLAGGVETQYF TGCGCCAGCAGCCAACTAGCGGGAGGTGTGGAGACCCAGTACTTC
. TRBJ2-5 TRBV19 TRBD2 CATREGGPGETQYF TGTGCCACCCGGGAGGGAGGGCCGGGGGAGACCCAGTACTTC
. TRBJ1-1 TRBV6-5 . CASSYSEMNTEAFF TGTGCCAGCAGTTACTCAGAGATGAACACTGAAGCTTTCTTT
. TRBJ2-6 TRBV19 . CASSISRFSGANVLTF TGTGCCAGTAGTATCTCTCGGTTTTCTGGGGCCAACGTCCTGACTTTC
. TRBJ2-7 TRBV10-1 . CASSPGDSSTNEQYF TGCGCCAGCAGCCCGGGGGACAGTTCGACCAACGAGCAGTACTTC
once TRBJ1-2 TRBV9 . CASSPQSGGSNYGYTF TGTGCCAGCAGCCCTCAGTCCGGGGGGTCGAACTATGGCTACACCTTC
few TRBJ1-5 TRBV7-9 TRBD1 CASSIGTGGEQPQHF TGTGCCAGCAGCATAGGGACAGGGGGTGAGCAGCCCCAGCATTTT